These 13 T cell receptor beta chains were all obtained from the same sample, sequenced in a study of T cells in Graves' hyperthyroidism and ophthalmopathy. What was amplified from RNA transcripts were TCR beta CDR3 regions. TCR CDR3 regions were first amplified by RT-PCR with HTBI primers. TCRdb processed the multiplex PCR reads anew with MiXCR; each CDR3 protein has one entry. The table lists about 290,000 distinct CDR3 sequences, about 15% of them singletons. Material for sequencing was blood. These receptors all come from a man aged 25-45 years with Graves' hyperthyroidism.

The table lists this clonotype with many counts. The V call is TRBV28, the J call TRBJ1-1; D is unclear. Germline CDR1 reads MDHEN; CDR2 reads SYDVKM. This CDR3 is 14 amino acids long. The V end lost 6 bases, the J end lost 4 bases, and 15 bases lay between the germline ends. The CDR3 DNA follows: TGTGCCAGCAGCCCGCTTGCGTCCGCCACTGAAGCTTTCTTT. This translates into CASSPLASATEAFF.

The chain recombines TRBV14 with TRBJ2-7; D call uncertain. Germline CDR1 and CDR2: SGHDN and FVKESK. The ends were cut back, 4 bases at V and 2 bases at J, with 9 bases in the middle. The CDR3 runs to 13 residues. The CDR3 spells CASSPLDAYEQYF. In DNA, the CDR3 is TGTGCCAGCAGCCCCCTGGACGCCTACGAGCAGTACTTC. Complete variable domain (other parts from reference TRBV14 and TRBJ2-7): EAGVTQFPSHSVIEKGQTVTLRCDPISGHDNLYWYRRVMGKEIKFLLHFVKESKQDESGMPNNRFLAERTGGTYSTLKVQPAELEDSGVYFCASSPLDAYEQYFGPGTRLTVT.

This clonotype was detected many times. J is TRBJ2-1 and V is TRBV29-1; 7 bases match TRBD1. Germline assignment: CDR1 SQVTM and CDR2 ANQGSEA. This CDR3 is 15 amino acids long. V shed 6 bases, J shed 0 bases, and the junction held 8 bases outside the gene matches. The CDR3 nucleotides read TGCAGCGTCGTAACAGGGGCGAACTCCTACAATGAGCAGTTCTTC. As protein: CSVVTGANSYNEQFF.

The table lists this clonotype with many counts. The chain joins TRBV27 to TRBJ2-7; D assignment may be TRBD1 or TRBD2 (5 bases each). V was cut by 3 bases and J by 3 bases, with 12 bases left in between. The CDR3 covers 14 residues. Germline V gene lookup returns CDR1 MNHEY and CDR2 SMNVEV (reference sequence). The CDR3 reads CASSFSGPRYEQYF. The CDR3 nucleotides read TGTGCCAGCAGTTTCTCGGGACCCCGCTACGAGCAGTACTTC.

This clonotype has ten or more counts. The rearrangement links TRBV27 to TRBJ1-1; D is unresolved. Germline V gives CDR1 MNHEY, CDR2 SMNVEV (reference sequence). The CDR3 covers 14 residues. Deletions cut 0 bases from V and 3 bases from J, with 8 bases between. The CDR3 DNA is TGTGCCAGCAGTTTATCGTTCAGCTACACTGAAGCTTTCTTT. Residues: CASSLSFSYTEAFF.

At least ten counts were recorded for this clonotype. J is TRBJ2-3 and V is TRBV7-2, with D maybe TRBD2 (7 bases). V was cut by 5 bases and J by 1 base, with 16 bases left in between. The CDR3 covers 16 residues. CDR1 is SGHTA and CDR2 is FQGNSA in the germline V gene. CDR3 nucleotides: TGTGCCAGCAGCATTCGACTAGGGGGGGGCACAGATACGCAGTATTTT. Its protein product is CASSIRLGGGTDTQYF.

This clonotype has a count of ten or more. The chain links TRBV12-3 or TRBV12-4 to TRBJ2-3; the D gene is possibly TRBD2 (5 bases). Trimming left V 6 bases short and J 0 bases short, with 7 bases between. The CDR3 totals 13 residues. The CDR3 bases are TGTGCCAGCAGGCTAGCTAGCACAGATACGCAGTATTTT. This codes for CASRLASTDTQYF.

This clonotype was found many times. The CDR3 region has the DNA TGTGCCAGCAGGTACAGGGGTGGCTCCTACGAGCAGTACTTC. It encodes CASRYRGGSYEQYF. This sequence joins TRBV2 and TRBJ2-7; 7 nucleotides line up with TRBD1. The length of the CDR3 is 14 residues. The V gene end was trimmed by 6 bases and the J gene end by 0 bases; junction bases not matched to a gene: 5. Germline V CDR1 and CDR2: SNHLY, FYNNEI.

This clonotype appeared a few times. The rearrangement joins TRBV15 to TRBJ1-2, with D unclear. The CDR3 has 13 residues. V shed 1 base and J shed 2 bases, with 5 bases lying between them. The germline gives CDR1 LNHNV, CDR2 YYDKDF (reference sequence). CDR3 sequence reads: CATSRVNNYGYTF. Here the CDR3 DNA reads TGTGCCACCAGCAGAGTTAACAACTATGGCTACACCTTC. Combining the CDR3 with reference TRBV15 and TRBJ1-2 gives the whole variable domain DAMVIQNPRYQVTQFGKPVTLSCSQTLNHNVMYWYQQKSSQAPKLLFHYYDKDFNNEADTPDNFQSRRPNTSFCFLDIRSPGLGDTAMYLCATSRVNNYGYTFGSGTRLTVV.

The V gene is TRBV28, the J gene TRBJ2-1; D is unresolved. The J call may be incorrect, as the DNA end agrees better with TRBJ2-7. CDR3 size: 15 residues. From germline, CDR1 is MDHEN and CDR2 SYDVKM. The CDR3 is CASSLVHSSYNEQYF. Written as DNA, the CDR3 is TGTGCCAGCAGTTTGGTCCATAGCTCCTACAACGAGCAGTACTTC.

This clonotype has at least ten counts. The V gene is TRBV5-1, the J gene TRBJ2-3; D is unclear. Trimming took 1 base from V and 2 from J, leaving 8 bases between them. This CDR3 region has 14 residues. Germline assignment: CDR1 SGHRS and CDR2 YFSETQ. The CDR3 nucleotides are TGCGCCAGCAGCTTGATTGCAGACACAGATACGCAGTATTTT. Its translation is CASSLIADTDTQYF.

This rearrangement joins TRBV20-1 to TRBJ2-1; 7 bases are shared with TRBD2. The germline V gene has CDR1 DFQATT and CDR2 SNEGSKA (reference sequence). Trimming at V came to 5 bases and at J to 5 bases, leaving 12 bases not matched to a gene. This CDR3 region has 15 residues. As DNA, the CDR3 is TGCAGTGCTCCGGATGTGACGGGAGGAAACAATGAGCAGTTCTTC. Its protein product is CSAPDVTGGNNEQFF.

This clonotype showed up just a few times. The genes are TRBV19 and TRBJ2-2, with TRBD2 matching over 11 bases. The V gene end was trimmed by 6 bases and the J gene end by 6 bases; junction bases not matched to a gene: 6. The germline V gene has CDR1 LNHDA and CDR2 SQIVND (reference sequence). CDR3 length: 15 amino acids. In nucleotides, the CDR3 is TGTGCCAGTAGAGGACTAGCGGGCTGGTCCGGGGAGCTGTTTTTT. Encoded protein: CASRGLAGWSGELFF.